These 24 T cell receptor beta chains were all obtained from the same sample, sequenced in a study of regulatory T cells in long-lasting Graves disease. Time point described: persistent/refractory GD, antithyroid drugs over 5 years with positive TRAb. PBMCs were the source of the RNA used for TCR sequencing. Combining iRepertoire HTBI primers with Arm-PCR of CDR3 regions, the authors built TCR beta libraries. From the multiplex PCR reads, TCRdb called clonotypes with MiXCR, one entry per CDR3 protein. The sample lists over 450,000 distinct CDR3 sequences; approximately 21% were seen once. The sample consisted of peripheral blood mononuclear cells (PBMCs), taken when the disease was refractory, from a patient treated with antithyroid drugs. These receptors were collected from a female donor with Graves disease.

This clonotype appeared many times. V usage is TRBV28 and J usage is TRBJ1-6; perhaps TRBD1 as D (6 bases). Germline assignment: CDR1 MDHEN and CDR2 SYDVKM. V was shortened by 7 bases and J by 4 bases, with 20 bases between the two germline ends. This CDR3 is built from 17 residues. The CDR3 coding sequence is TGTGCCAGCACCACTCAGAGGGGGGGTCGATATAATTCACCCCTCCACTTT. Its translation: CASTTQRGGRYNSPLHF.

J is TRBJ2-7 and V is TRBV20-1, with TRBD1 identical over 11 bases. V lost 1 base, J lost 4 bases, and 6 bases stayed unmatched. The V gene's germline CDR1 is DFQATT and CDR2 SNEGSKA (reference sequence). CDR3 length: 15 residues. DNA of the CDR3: TGCAGTGCTAGAGTGGTGGACAGGGGGCGGTACGAGCAGTACTTC. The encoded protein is CSARVVDRGRYEQYF.

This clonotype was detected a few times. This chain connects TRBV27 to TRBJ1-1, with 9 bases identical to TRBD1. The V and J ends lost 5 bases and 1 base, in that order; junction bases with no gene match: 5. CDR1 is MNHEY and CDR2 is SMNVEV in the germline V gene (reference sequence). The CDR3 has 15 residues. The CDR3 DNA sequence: TGTGCCAGCAGTCTACAGGGGGCTGCGAACACTGAAGCTTTCTTT. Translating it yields CASSLQGAANTEAFF.

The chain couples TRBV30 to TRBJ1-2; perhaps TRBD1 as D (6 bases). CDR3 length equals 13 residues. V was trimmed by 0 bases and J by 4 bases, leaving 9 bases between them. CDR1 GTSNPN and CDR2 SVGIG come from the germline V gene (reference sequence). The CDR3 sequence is CAWSVGQLYGYTF. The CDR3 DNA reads TGTGCCTGGAGTGTAGGACAGCTCTATGGCTACACCTTC.

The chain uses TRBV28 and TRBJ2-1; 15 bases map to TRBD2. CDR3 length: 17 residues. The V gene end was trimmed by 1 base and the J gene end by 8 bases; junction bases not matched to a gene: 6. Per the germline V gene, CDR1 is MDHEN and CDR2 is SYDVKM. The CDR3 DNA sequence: TGTGCCAGCAGTTTATCGGGACTAGCGGGAGGTAGGGATGAGCAGTTCTTC. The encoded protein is CASSLSGLAGGRDEQFF.

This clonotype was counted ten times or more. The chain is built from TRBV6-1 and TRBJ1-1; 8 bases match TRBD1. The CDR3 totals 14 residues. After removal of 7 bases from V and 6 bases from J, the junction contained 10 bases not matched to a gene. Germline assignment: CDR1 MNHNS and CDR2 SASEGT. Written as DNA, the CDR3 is TGTGCCAGCATGATTGCAGGGGGCGTCCCTGAAGCTTTCTTT. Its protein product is CASMIAGGVPEAFF.

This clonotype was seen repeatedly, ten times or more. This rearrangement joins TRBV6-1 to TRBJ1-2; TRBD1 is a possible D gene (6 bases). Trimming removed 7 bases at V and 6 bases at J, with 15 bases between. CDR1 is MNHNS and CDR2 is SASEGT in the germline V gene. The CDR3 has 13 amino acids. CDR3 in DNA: TGTGCCAGCACCAGACAGGCTTTGGATGGCTACACCTTC. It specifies CASTRQALDGYTF.

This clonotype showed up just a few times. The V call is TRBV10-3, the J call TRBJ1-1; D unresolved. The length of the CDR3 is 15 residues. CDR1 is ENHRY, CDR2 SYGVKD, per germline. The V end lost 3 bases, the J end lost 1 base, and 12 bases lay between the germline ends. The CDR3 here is CAISDIGNGNTEAFF. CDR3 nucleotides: TGTGCCATCAGTGACATTGGCAACGGGAACACTGAAGCTTTCTTT.

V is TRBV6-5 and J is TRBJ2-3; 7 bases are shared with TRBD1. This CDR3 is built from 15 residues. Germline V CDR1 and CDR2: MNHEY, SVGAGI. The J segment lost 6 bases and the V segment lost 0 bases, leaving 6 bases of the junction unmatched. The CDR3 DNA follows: TGTGCCAGCAGTTACTCGAACAGGGGACCCGATACGCAGTATTTT. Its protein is CASSYSNRGPDTQYF.

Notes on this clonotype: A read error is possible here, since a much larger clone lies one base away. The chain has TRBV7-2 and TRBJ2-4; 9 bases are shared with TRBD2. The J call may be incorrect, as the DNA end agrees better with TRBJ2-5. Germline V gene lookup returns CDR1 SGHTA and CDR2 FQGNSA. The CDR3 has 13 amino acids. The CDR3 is CAGSSGTSSTQYF. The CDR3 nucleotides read TGTGCCGGCAGCTCCGGGACTAGCTCGACCCAGTACTTC.

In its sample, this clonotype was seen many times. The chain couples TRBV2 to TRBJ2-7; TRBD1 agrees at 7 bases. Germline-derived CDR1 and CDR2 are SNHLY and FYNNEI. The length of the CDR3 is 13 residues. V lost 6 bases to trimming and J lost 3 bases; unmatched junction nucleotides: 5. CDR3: CASSRGQLYEQYF. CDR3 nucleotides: TGTGCCAGCAGCCGGGGACAGCTCTACGAGCAGTACTTC.

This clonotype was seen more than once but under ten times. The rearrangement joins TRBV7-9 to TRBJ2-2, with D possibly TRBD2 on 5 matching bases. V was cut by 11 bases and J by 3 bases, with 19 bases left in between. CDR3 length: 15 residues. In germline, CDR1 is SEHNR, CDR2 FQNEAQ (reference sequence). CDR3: CAPQTGTIDTGELFF. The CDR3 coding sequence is TGTGCCCCCCAAACGGGAACTATAGACACCGGGGAGCTGTTTTTT.

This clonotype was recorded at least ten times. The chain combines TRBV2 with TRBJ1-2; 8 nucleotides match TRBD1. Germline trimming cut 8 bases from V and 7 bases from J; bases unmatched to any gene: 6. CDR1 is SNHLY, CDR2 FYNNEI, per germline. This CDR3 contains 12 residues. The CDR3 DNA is TGTGCCAGCCGAGGACAGGGACTTGGCTACACCTTC. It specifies CASRGQGLGYTF.

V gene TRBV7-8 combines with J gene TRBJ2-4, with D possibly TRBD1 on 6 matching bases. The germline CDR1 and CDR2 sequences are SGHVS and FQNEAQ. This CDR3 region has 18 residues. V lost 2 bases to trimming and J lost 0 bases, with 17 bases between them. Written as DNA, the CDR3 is TGTGCCAGCAGCTTATCCCGGGACATCCGATTAGCCAAAAACATTCAGTACTTC. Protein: CASSLSRDIRLAKNIQYF.

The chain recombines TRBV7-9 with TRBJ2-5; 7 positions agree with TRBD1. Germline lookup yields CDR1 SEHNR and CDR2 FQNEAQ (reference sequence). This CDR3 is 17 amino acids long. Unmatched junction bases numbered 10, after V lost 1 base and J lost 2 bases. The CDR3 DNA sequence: TGTGCCAGCAGCTTAGGGTTCGGGACAGAGAAACAAGAGACCCAGTACTTC. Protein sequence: CASSLGFGTEKQETQYF.

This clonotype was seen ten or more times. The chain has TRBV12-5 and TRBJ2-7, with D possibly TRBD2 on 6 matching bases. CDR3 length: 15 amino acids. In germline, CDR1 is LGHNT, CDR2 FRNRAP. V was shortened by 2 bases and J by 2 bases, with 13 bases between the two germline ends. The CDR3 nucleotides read TGTGCTAGTGGTTTGTTCCTAGCGACCACCTACGAGCAGTACTTC. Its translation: CASGLFLATTYEQYF.

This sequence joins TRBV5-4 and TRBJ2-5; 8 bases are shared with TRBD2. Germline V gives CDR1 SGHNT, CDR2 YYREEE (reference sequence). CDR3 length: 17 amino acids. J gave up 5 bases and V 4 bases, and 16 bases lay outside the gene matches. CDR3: CASSPYGSGSTLETQYF. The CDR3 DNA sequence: TGTGCCAGCAGCCCGTATGGGAGCGGGAGCACACTGGAGACCCAGTACTTC.

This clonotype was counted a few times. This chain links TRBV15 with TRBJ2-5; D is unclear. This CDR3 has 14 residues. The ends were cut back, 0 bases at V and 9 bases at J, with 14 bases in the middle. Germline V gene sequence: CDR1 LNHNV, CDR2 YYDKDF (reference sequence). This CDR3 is CATSRDSPAAPQYF. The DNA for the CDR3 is TGTGCCACCAGCAGAGATTCCCCGGCCGCGCCCCAGTACTTC.

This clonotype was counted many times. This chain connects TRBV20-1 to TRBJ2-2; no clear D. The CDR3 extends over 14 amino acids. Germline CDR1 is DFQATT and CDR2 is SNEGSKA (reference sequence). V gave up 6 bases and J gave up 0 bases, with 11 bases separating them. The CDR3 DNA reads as TGCAGTGCACTTTACACTTCGAACACCGGGGAGCTGTTTTTT. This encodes CSALYTSNTGELFF.

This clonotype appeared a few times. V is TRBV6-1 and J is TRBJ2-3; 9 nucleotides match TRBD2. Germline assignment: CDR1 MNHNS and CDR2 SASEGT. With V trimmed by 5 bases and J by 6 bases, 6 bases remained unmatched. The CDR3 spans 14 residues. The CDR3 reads CASSHLAGRDTQYF. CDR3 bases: TGTGCCAGCAGTCATCTAGCGGGACGTGATACGCAGTATTTT.

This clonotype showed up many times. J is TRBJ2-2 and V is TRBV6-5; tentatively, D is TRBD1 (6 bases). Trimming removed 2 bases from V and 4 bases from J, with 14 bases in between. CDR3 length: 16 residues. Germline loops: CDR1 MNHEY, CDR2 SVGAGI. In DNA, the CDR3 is TGTGCCAGCAGTTACGTCCTTACAGGGCCCACCGGGGAGCTGTTTTTT. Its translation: CASSYVLTGPTGELFF.

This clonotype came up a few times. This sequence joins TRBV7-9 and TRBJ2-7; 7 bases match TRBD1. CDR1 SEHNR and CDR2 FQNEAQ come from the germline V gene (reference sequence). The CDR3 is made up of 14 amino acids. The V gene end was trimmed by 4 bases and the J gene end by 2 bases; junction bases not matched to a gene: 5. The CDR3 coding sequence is TGTGCCAGCAGCTCGGACAGGCCTGCCTACGAGCAGTACTTC. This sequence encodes CASSSDRPAYEQYF.

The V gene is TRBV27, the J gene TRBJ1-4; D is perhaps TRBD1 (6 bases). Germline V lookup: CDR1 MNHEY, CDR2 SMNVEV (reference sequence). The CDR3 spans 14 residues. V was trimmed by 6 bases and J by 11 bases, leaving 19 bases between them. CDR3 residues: CASSQTGARGKLFF. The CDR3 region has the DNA TGTGCCAGCAGCCAGACAGGAGCTCGTGGGAAACTGTTTTTT.

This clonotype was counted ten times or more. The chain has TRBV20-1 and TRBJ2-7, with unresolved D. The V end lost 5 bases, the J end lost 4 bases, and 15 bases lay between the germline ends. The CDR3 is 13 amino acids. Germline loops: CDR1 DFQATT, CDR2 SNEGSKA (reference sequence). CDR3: CSAASAPMYEQYF. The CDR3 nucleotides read TGCAGTGCTGCTAGTGCCCCCATGTACGAGCAGTACTTC.